The rows below give T cell receptor beta chains drawn from one sample of a study of T cell responses to AZD1222 COVID-19 vaccine. Only in-frame clones appear in the TCRdb table, and some are missing; sequencing was by immunoSEQ multiplex PCR. The table includes around 74,000 clones, roughly nine tenths detected once. This specimen was peripheral blood, taken on day 0 of MenACWY control vaccination. The receptors here all came from an adult in good health. CDR3s include the opening cysteine and the closing phenylalanine or tryptophan. The order of the fields is CDR3 DNA, CDR3 protein, clone size, J gene, V gene, D gene. D genes are given only for firm matches. Size is omitted from some rows. Given values are once, few, many or a class for expanded clones.

cdr3_nt: TGTGCCAGCAGCGAACTGGGGGATACGCAGTATTTT
cdr3_aa: CASSELGDTQYF
clone_size: once
j_call: TRBJ2-3
v_call: TRBV7-3
d_call: NA

cdr3_nt: TGTGCCAGTAGTACCCTCCTGGGGGCTGGGGGGGTAGAGACCCAGTACTTC
cdr3_aa: CASSTLLGAGGVETQYF
clone_size: NA
j_call: TRBJ2-5
v_call: TRBV19
d_call: NA

cdr3_nt: TGTGCCAGCAGTACCACTGACAGGGCCTACGAGCAGTACTTC
cdr3_aa: CASSTTDRAYEQYF
clone_size: NA
j_call: TRBJ2-7
v_call: TRBV6-6
d_call: TRBD1

cdr3_nt: TGTGCCAGCAGCGTGGACAGTCTCGGGGAATGGGGCTATGGCTACACCTTC
cdr3_aa: CASSVDSLGEWGYGYTF
clone_size: NA
j_call: TRBJ1-2
v_call: TRBV9
d_call: NA

cdr3_nt: TGTGCCATCAGTGAGTCTACATTGGCGGGGGCTAGCACAGATACGCAGTATTTT
cdr3_aa: CAISESTLAGASTDTQYF
clone_size: NA
j_call: TRBJ2-3
v_call: TRBV10-3
d_call: NA

cdr3_nt: TGTGCCAGCAGCCAGACCCCCCAAGGGTCTATGGCTGAAGCTTTCTTT
cdr3_aa: CASSQTPQGSMAEAFF
clone_size: NA
j_call: TRBJ1-1
v_call: TRBV3-1/TRBV3-2
d_call: NA

cdr3_nt: TGTGCCAGCAGCGAGCGGGGTCAGTTAGATACGCAGTATTTT
cdr3_aa: CASSERGQLDTQYF
clone_size: NA
j_call: TRBJ2-3
v_call: TRBV9
d_call: TRBD2

cdr3_nt: TGTGCCAGCAGCTTAGTCCAGGGTCACGAGCAGTACTTC
cdr3_aa: CASSLVQGHEQYF
clone_size: NA
j_call: TRBJ2-7
v_call: TRBV7-9
d_call: NA

cdr3_nt: TGTGCCAGCAGCGTTGCCCTCCTGGAAGCGGGAGTTATCGATGAGCAGTTCTTC
cdr3_aa: CASSVALLEAGVIDEQFF
clone_size: NA
j_call: TRBJ2-1
v_call: TRBV9
d_call: TRBD2

cdr3_nt: TGTGCCAGTAGTATAATGGGACAGGGAAAAGAGACCCAGTACTTC
cdr3_aa: CASSIMGQGKETQYF
clone_size: NA
j_call: TRBJ2-5
v_call: TRBV19
d_call: TRBD1